Listed below are T cell receptor beta chains from one sample, sequenced in a study of tumor-infiltrating lymphocytes in primary liver carcinoma. TCRdb reprocessed the multiplex PCR reads via MiXCR and lists one record per CDR3 protein. This sample has 180,000 or so distinct CDR3 sequences, with about 60% found just once. The specimen sequenced was peripheral blood. The receptors here all came from a man in his forties with primary liver carcinoma and hepatitis B virus infection. Both conserved end residues are part of each CDR3. A D gene is named only where the DNA matches it firmly. Clone size is given for some rows only: seen once, a few or many times, or a class if the clone is expanded.

CIVGPPSSSYNEQFF TGCATCGTGGGGCCCCCTTCTAGCTCCTACAATGAGCAGTTCTTC TRBJ2-1 . . TRBV29-1
CASSLDIGDTEAFF TGTGCCAGCAGCTTAGATATCGGGGACACTGAAGCTTTCTTT TRBJ1-1 . many TRBV11-2
CAGSYLSSESYEQYF TGTGCCGGCAGTTACCTGTCTAGCGAATCCTACGAGCAGTACTTC TRBJ2-7 . . TRBV6-6
CASSSPLTDTQYF TGTGCCAGCAGCTCCCCACTCACAGATACGCAGTATTTT TRBJ2-3 . many TRBV11-2
CASRLGAGTYGYTF TGTGCCAGCAGACTAGGGGCGGGCACCTATGGCTACACCTTC TRBJ1-2 . few TRBV6-5
CAWSVQGDTQYF TGTGCCTGGAGTGTCCAGGGGGATACGCAGTATTTT TRBJ2-3 . . TRBV30
CASSDGLLGNTEAFF TGCGCCAGCAGTGATGGCCTTTTGGGGAACACTGAAGCTTTCTTT TRBJ1-1 . . TRBV10-2
CASSQETSGSRELFF TGTGCCAGCAGCCAAGAAACTAGCGGGAGTAGGGAGCTGTTTTTT TRBJ2-2 TRBD2 many TRBV4-2
CASSPQGQLNYGYTF TGTGCCAGCAGCCCACAGGGACAGCTTAACTATGGCTACACCTTC TRBJ1-2 TRBD1 . TRBV12-3/TRBV12-4
CASGLPRESYEQYF TGTGCCAGCGGCCTACCTAGGGAATCCTACGAGCAGTACTTC TRBJ2-7 . . TRBV11-2
CTSSLVPDANYGYTF TGTACCAGCAGCTTAGTGCCCGATGCTAACTATGGTTACACCTTC TRBJ1-2 . . TRBV11-2
CSIDEGTDTQYF TGCAGCATTGATGAGGGGACAGATACGCAGTATTTT TRBJ2-3 . . TRBV29-1
CASSYSGGSAKNIQYF TGTGCCAGCAGTTATTCGGGGGGTTCGGCCAAAAACATTCAGTACTTC TRBJ2-4 TRBD2 . TRBV6-6
CASSQGQGGKTQYF TGCGCCAGCAGCCAAGGACAGGGTGGGAAGACCCAGTACTTC TRBJ2-5 TRBD1 . TRBV4-1
CSAGTSLTYEQYF TGCAGCGCCGGGACTTCCTTGACCTACGAGCAGTACTTC TRBJ2-7 . . TRBV29-1
CASSYYGRAQDEQYF TGTGCCAGCAGTTACTACGGACGGGCACAAGACGAGCAGTACTTC TRBJ2-7 . . TRBV6-2/TRBV6-3
CASSLFRGDTQYF TGTGCCAGCAGCTTGTTCAGGGGCGATACGCAGTATTTT TRBJ2-3 . . TRBV7-8
CTSDLTDGAYEQYF TGTACCAGCGATTTAACCGACGGAGCCTACGAGCAGTACTTC TRBJ2-7 . . TRBV11-2
CASVQGVNYGYTF TGTGCCAGCGTCCAGGGGGTAAACTATGGCTACACCTTC TRBJ1-2 TRBD1 many TRBV12-3/TRBV12-4
CASSLFRLAGGSDTQYF TGTGCCAGCAGCTTATTTCGTCTAGCGGGAGGATCAGATACGCAGTATTTT TRBJ2-3 TRBD2 many TRBV11-2
CASSPEMLNEQYF TGTGCCAGCAGCCCAGAGATGCTAAACGAGCAGTACTTC TRBJ2-7 . few TRBV6-5
CASRLGRGLYERYF TGTGCCAGCAGGCTCGGCAGGGGGCTCTACGAGCGGTACTTC TRBJ2-7 TRBD1 . TRBV11-2
CASSSSGGSYEQYF TGTGCCAGCAGTTCCTCAGGGGGTTCGTACGAGCAGTACTTC TRBJ2-7 TRBD1 many TRBV12-3/TRBV12-4
CASSSGGGETQYF TGCGCCAGCAGCTCCGGGGGCGGAGAGACCCAGTACTTC TRBJ2-5 . . TRBV5-1
CASSLDGPRGDFNEQFF TGTGCCAGCAGCTTAGACGGGCCCCGGGGGGACTTCAATGAGCAGTTCTTC TRBJ2-1 TRBD2 . TRBV7-9
CASSLVGQRGGYNEQFF TGTGCCAGCAGCTTAGTCGGACAGCGGGGGGGCTACAATGAGCAGTTCTTC TRBJ2-1 TRBD2 . TRBV7-9
CASSQGDSHTGELFF TGTGCCAGCAGCCAAGGTGACAGCCACACCGGGGAGCTGTTTTTT TRBJ2-2 . many TRBV4-2
CACTPGLADNERFF TGTGCCTGCACCCCGGGACTAGCGGACAATGAGCGGTTCTTC TRBJ2-1 TRBD2 . TRBV6-5
CASSQRQEGYTF TGTGCCAGCAGCCAGAGGCAGGAAGGCTACACCTTC TRBJ1-2 . few TRBV7-8
CASSLQGAQSYGYTF TGTGCCAGTAGCTTGCAGGGGGCGCAGAGCTATGGCTACACCTTC TRBJ1-2 TRBD1 . TRBV5-4
CASSGSNRRSRLADEQFF TGTGCCAGCAGTGGATCGAACAGGAGATCACGACTTGCGGATGAGCAGTTCTTC TRBJ2-1 . . TRBV6-1
CASSFRGITDTRYF TGTGCCAGCAGCTTTCGGGGCATCACAGATACGCGGTATTTT TRBJ2-3 . . TRBV11-2
CSVLIGAGYELYF TGCAGCGTCCTGATAGGGGCCGGCTACGAGCTGTACTTC TRBJ2-7 . . TRBV29-1
CAGSTGGNFYQPQHF TGTGCCGGCAGTACAGGGGGTAACTTTTATCAGCCCCAGCATTTT TRBJ1-5 TRBD1 . TRBV12-3/TRBV12-4
CASSYSLALEAFF TGTGCCAGCAGTTACTCATTAGCACTTGAAGCTTTCTTT TRBJ1-1 . many TRBV6-5
CACSAKLLDEQYF TGTGCCTGCAGCGCTAAACTGCTAGACGAGCAGTACTTC TRBJ2-7 . . TRBV11-1
CASSQTDRVAETQYF TGTGCCAGCAGCCAAACGGACAGGGTGGCCGAGACCCAGTACTTC TRBJ2-5 TRBD1 few TRBV4-2
CASSRTGTGTNQPQHF TGTGCCAGCAGTCGGACTGGGACAGGGACTAATCAGCCCCAGCATTTT TRBJ1-5 TRBD1 few TRBV6-6
CASSRTGLAGYNEQFF TGCGCCAGCAGCCGAACGGGACTAGCGGGGTACAATGAGCAGTTCTTC TRBJ2-1 TRBD2 . TRBV4-1
CASSPGAGAFEQYF TGTGCCAGCAGCCCCGGGGCAGGTGCCTTCGAGCAATACTTC TRBJ2-7 . . TRBV11-2
CAGGQANYGYTF TGCGCCGGAGGACAAGCTAACTATGGCTACACCTTC TRBJ1-2 . . TRBV30
CSVGQGRDQPQYF TGCAGCGTTGGACAGGGGAGAGATCAGCCACAGTATTTT TRBJ2-3 TRBD1 . TRBV29-1